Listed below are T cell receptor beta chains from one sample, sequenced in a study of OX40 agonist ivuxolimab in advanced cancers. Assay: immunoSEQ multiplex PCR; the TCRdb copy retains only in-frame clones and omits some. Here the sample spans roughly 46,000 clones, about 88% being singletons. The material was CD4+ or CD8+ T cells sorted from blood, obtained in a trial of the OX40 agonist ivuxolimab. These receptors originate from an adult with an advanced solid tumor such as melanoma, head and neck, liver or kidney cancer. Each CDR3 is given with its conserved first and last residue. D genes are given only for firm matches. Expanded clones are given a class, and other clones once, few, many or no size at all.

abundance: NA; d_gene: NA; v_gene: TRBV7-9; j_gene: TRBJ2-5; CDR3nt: TGTGCCAGCAGCCAGCACGGGGGTAAAGAGACCCAGTACTTC; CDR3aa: CASSQHGGKETQYF
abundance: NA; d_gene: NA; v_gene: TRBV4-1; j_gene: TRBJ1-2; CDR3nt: TGCGCCAGCAGCCAGGCCCCGGACAGCCGTGTCGGAGGCTACACCTTC; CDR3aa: CASSQAPDSRVGGYTF
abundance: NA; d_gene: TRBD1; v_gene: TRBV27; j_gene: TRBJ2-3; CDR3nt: TGTGCCAGCAGTTTAAAGTCGAGGACAGGGGTCACAGATACGCAGTATTTT; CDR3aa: CASSLKSRTGVTDTQYF
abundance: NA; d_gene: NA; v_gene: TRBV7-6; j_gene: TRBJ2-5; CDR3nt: TGTGCCAGCAGCCGGAATAGCGAGGGGGTGCGAGAGACCCAGTACTTC; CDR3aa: CASSRNSEGVRETQYF
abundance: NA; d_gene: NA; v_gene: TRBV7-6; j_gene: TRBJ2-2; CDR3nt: TGTGCCAGCAGCTTATACCGGCGGGGGAACACCGGGGAGCTGTTTTTT; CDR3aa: CASSLYRRGNTGELFF
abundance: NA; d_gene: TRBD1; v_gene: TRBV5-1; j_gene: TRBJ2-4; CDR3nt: TGCGCCAGCAGCTTGGAGGACAGGGCCAAAAACATTCAGTACTTC; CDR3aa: CASSLEDRAKNIQYF
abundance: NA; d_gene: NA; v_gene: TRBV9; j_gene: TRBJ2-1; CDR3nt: TGTGCCAGCAGCATTCGACTGGAAGGGGAGTACAATGAGCAGTTCTTC; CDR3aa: CASSIRLEGEYNEQFF
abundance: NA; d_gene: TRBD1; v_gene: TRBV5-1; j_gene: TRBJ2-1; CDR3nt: TGCGCCAGCAGCGCTAGACAGGGTGGCAATGAGCAGTTCTTC; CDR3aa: CASSARQGGNEQFF
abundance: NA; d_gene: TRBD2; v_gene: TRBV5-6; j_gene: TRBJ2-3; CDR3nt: TGTGCCAGCAGCTTAGGACTAGCGGCCACAGATACGCAGTATTTT; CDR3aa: CASSLGLAATDTQYF
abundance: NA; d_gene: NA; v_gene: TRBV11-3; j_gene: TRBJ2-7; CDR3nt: TGTGCCAGCAGCCACTTCAGGGGACCCACGCGCGAGCAGTACTTC; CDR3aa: CASSHFRGPTREQYF
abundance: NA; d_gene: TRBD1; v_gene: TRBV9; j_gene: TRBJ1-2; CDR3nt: TGTGCCAGCAGCGTTGGACAGGGGGCGAGCTATGGCTACACCTTC; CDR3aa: CASSVGQGASYGYTF
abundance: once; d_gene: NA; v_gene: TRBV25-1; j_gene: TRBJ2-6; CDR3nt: TGTGCCAGCAGTGAGTCAGGGGCCGGGGCCAACGTCCTGACTTTC; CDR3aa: CASSESGAGANVLTF
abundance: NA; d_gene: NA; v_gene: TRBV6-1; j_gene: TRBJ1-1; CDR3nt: TGTGCCAGCAGTGTGGAGGGCAGGCCTAACACTGAAGCTTTCTTT; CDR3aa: CASSVEGRPNTEAFF
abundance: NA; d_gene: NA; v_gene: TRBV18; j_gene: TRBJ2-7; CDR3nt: TGTGCCAGCTCACCTGGATGGGGGGCCGAACTCTACGAGCAGTACTTC; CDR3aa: CASSPGWGAELYEQYF
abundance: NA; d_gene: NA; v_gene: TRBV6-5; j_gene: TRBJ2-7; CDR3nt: TGTGCCAGCAGTTATGGGACTCCTGATACCTACGAGCAGTACTTC; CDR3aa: CASSYGTPDTYEQYF
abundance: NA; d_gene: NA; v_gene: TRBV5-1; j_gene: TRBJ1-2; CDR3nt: TGCGCCAGCAGCTTAATAGGGGGAGGCTATGGCTACACCTTC; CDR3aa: CASSLIGGGYGYTF
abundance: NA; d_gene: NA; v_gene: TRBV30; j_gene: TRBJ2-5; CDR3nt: TGTGCAGGGGATCGGGTCCCCTTCCAAGAGACCCAGTACTTC; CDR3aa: CAGDRVPFQETQYF
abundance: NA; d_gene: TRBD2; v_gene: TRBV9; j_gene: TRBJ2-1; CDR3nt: TGTGCCAGCAGCGTAGCTGGACTAGATGGTGAGCAGTTCTTC; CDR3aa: CASSVAGLDGEQFF
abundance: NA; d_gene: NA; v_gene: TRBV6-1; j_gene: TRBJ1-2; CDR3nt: TGTGCCAGCAGTGAAGCGACAGTGTTTGGCTACACCTTC; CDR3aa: CASSEATVFGYTF
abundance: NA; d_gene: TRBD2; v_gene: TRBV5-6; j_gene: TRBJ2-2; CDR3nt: TGTGCCAGCAGCTCGGGACTAGGGTCCGGGGAGCTGTTTTTT; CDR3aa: CASSSGLGSGELFF
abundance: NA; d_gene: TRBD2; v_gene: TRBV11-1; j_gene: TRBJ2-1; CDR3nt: TGTGCCAGCAGCTTAGGGCTGAGCGCTAGCGGGATCCATGAGCAGTTCTTC; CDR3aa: CASSLGLSASGIHEQFF
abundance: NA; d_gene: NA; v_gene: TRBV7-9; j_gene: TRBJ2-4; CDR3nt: TGTGCCAGCAGCTCGGACGGATTAAAAAACATTCAGTACTTC; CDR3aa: CASSSDGLKNIQYF
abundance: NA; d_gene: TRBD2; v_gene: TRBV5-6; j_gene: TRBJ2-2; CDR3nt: TGTGCCAGCAGCCCCCGTGGGGCGGGAGTCACCGGGGAGCTGTTTTTT; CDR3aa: CASSPRGAGVTGELFF
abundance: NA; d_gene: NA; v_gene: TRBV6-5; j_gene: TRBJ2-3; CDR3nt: TGTGCCAGCAGTGCAAGCGGAGATACGCAGTATTTT; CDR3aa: CASSASGDTQYF
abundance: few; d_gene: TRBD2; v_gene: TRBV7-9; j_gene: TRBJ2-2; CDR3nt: TGTGCCAGCCGACCGGGACTAGCGGGAGCCGGGGAGCTGTTTTTT; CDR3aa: CASRPGLAGAGELFF
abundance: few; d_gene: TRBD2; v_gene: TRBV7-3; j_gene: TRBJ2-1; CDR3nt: TGTGCCAGCAGCTTAAAGGGAGGGGCCGCAGGGTTGGATGAGCAGTTCTTC; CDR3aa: CASSLKGGAAGLDEQFF
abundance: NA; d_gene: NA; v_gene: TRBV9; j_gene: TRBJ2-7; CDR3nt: TGTGCCAGCAGCGTAGATGCGGGCGAGCAGTACTTC; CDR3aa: CASSVDAGEQYF
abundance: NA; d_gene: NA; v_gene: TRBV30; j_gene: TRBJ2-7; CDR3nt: TGTGCCTTGGTACTTGGCACCTACGAGCAGTACTTC; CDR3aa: CALVLGTYEQYF
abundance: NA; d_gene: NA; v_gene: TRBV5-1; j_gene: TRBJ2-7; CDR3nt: TGCGCCAGCAGCACAGGGTTCCCCTACGAGCAGTACTTC; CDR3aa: CASSTGFPYEQYF
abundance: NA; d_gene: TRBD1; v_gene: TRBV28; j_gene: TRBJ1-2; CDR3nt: TGTGCCAGCAGTCGACCCCAGGGGGCGCGAGGCTACACCTTC; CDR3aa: CASSRPQGARGYTF
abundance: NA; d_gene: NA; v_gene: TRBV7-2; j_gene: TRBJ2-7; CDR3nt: TGTGCCAGCAGCCTCCTCGGAGGGGCCCTACGAGAGCAGTACTTC; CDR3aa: CASSLLGGALREQYF
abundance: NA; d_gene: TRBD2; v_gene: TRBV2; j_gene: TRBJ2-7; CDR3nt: TGTGCCATAACGACTAGCGGGAGCCCCGAGCAGTACTTC; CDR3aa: CAITTSGSPEQYF
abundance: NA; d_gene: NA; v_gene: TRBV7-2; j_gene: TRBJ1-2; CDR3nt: TGTGCCAGCAGCCCCGCGGCGGACTATGGCTACACCTTC; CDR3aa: CASSPAADYGYTF
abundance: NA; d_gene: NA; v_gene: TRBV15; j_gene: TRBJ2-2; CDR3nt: TGTGCCACCAGCAGGCAGGGATACACCGGGGAGCTGTTTTTT; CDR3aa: CATSRQGYTGELFF
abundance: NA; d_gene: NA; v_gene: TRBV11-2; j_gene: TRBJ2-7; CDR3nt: TGTGCCAGCAGCTTATGGGCCGGCTCCTACGAGCAGTACTTC; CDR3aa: CASSLWAGSYEQYF
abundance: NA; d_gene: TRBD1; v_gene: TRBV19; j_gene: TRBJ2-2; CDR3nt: TGTGCCAGTAGTAGGGTACAGGGGCAGGGCACCGGGGAGCTGTTTTTT; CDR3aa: CASSRVQGQGTGELFF
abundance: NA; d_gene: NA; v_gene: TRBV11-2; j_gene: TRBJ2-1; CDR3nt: TGTGCCAGCAGCTTAGAACCCGGGTCTTACATTGAGCAGTTCTTC; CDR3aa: CASSLEPGSYIEQFF
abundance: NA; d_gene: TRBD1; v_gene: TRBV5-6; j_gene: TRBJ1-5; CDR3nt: TGTGCCAGCAGCTCTACAGGGGTCCTCAATCAGCCCCAGCATTTT; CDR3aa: CASSSTGVLNQPQHF
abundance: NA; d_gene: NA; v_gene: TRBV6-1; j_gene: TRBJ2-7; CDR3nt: TGTGCCAGCAGTGATCTGTCAGGGTACGAGCAGTACTTC; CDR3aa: CASSDLSGYEQYF
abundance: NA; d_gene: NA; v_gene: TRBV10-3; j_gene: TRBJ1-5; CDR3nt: TGTGCCATCAGGGGGACGGATGATCAGCCCCAGCATTTT; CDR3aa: CAIRGTDDQPQHF
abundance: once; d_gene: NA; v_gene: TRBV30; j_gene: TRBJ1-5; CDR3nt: TGTGCCTGGAGTGGAGGACAGAACAATCAGCCCCAGCATTTT; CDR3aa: CAWSGGQNNQPQHF
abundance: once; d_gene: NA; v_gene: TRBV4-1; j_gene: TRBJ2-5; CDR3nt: TGCGCCAGCAGCCAAGATTACAGGGAGGGAGAGACCCAGTACTTC; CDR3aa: CASSQDYREGETQYF
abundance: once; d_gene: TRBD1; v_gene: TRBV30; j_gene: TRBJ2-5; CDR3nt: TGTGCCTGGTCGAGGACAGGCCAAGGGACCCAGTACTTC; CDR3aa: CAWSRTGQGTQYF
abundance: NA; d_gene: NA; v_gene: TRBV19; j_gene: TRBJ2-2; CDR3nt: TGTGCCAGTAGGGTCGCGGAGAACACCGGGGAGCTGTTTTTT; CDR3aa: CASRVAENTGELFF
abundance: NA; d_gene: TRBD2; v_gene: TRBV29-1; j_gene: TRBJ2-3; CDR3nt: TGCAGCGTTAGTGCTAGCGGGTGGAGCACAGATACGCAGTATTTT; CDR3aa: CSVSASGWSTDTQYF
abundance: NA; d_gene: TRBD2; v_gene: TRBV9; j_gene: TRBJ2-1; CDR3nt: TGTGCCAGCAGCGACAGACTAGCGGGAGGGCCTTACAATGAGCAGTTCTTC; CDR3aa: CASSDRLAGGPYNEQFF
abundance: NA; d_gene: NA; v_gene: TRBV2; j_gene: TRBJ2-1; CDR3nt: TGTGCCAGTCGTTCGGAAGTGGCCTACAATGAGCAGTTCTTC; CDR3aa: CASRSEVAYNEQFF
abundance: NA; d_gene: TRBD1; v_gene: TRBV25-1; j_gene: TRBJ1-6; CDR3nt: TGTGCCAGCAGTGCTTGGACAGGGGGTAATTCACCCCTCCACTTT; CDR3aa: CASSAWTGGNSPLHF
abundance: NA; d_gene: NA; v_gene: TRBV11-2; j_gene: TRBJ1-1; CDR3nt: TGTGCCAGCAGCTCCTCCGACAGGAACACTGAAGCTTTCTTT; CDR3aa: CASSSSDRNTEAFF
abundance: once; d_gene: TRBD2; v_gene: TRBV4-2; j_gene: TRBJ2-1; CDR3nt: TGTGCCAGCAGCCAGAGTCGGAATAGCGGGGGTTCGAATGAGCAGTTCTTC; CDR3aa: CASSQSRNSGGSNEQFF
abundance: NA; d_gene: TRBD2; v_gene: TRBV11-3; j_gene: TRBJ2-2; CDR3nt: TGTGCCAGCAGGGGACTAGCGGATGGGGGGGAGCTGTTTTTT; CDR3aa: CASRGLADGGELFF
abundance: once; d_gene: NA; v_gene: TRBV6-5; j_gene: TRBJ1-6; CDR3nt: TGTGCCAGCAGTTCCTACAGGGATTCACCCCTCCACTTT; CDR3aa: CASSSYRDSPLHF
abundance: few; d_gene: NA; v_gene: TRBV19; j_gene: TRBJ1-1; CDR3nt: TGTGCCAGTACCCAAAACACTGAAGCTTTCTTT; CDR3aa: CASTQNTEAFF
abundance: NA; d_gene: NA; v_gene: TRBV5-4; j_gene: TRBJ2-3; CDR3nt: TGTGCCAGCAGCTACCCCAGCGCCCCGGCTGGTACGCAGTATTTT; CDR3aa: CASSYPSAPAGTQYF
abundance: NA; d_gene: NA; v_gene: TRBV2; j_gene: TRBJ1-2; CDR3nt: TGTGCCAGCAGTGAATTTGTAGTGGCTCCCACTGGCTACACCTTC; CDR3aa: CASSEFVVAPTGYTF
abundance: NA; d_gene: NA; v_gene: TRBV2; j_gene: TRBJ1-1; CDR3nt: TGTGCCAGCAGCCTACAGGGCGGGAACACTGAAGCTTTCTTT; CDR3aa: CASSLQGGNTEAFF
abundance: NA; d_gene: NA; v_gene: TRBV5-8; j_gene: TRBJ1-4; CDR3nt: TGTGCCAGCAGCTTGGCCGGGCGATGGACTAATGAAAAACTGTTTTTT; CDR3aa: CASSLAGRWTNEKLFF